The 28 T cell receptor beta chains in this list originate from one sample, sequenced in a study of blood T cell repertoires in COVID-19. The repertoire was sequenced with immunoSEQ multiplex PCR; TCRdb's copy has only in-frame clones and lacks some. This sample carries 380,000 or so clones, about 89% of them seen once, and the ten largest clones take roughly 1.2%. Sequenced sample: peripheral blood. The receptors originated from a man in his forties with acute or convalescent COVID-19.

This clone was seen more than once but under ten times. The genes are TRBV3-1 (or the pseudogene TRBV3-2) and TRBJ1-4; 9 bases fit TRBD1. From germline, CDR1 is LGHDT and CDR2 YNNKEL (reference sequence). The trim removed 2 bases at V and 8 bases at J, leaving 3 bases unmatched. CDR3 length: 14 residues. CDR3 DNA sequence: TGTGCCAGCAGCCAATACAGGGGGCGGGAAAAACTGTTTTTT. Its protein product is CASSQYRGREKLFF.

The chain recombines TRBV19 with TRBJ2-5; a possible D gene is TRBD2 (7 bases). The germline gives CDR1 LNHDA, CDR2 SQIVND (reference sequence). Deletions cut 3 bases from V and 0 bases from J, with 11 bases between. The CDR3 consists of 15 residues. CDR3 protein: CASSIAGANQETQYF. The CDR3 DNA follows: TGTGCCAGTAGTATTGCGGGGGCTAACCAAGAGACCCAGTACTTC.

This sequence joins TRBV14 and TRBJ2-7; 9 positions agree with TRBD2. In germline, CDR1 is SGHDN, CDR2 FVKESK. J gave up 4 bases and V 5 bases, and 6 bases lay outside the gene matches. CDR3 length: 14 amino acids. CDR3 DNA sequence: TGTGCCAGCAGCGACCAAGCGGGGGGATACGAGCAGTACTTC. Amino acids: CASSDQAGGYEQYF.

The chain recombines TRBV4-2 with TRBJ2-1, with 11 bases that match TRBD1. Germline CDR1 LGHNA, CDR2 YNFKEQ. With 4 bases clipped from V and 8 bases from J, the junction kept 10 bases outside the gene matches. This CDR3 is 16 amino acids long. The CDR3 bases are TGTGCCAGCAGCCTCCCCCGGGACAGGGGGTATCATGAGCAGTTCTTC. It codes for CASSLPRDRGYHEQFF.

DNA of the CDR3: TGTGCCAGCAGCCCCGAGGGCTGGACCCAGTACTTC. This gives the protein CASSPEGWTQYF. The rearrangement uses TRBV14 and TRBJ2-5; D possibly corresponds to TRBD2 (5 bases). V lost 4 bases, J lost 7 bases, and 10 bases lay in between. The CDR3 loop spans 12 amino acids. CDR1 and CDR2 (germline): SGHDN, FVKESK.

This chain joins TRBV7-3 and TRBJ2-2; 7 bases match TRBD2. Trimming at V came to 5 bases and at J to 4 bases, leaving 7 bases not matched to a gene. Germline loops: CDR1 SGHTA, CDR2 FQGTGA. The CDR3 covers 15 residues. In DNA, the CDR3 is TGTGCCAGCAGCCTCACCGGGGAGGGCACCGGGGAGCTGTTTTTT. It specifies CASSLTGEGTGELFF.

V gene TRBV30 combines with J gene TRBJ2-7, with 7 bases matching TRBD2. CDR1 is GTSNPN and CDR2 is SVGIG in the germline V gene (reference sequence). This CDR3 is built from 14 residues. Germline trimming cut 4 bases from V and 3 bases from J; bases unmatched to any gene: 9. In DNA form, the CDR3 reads TGTGCCTGGACCCTAGCGGAAGGTTTCTACGAGCAGTACTTC. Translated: CAWTLAEGFYEQYF.

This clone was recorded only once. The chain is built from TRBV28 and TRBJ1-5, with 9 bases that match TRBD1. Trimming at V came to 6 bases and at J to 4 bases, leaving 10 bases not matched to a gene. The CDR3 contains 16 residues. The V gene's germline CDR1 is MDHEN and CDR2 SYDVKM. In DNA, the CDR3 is TGTGCCAGCAGCTCGACCGGGACAGGGACTAATCAGCCCCAGCATTTT. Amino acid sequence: CASSSTGTGTNQPQHF.

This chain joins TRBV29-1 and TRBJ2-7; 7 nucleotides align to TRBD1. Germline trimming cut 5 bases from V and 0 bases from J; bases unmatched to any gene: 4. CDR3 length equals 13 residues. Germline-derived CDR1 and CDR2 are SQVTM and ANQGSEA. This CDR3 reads CSVTGTVSYEQYF. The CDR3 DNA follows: TGCAGCGTTACCGGGACAGTCTCCTACGAGCAGTACTTC.

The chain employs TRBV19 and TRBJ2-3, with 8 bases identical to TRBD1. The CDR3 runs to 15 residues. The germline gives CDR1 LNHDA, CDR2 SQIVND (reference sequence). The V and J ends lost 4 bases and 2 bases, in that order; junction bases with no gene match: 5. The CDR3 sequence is CASSTGQAYTDTQYF. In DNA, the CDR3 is TGTGCCAGTAGTACGGGACAGGCGTACACAGATACGCAGTATTTT.

As DNA, the CDR3 is TGTGCCAGCAGACAAACCGGGACAGTCTCCTACGAGCAGTACTTC. As protein: CASRQTGTVSYEQYF. This chain uses TRBV7-8 with TRBJ2-7; 7 positions match TRBD1. V gave up 6 bases and J gave up 0 bases; unmatched junction bases: 8. The CDR3 contains 15 residues. The V gene's germline CDR1 is SGHVS and CDR2 FQNEAQ.

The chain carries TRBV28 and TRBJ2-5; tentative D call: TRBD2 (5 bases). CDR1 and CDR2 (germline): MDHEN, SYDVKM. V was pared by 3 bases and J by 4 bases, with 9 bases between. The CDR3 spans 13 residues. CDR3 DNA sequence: TGTGCCAGCAGTTTCGGGAACCCAGAGACCCAGTACTTC. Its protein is CASSFGNPETQYF.

CDR3 nucleotides: TGCAGCGTTGGCCAGGGCCATCAGCCCCAGCATTTT. Protein: CSVGQGHQPQHF. The rearrangement uses TRBV29-1 and TRBJ1-5; D might be TRBD1 (5 bases). Per the germline V gene, CDR1 is SQVTM and CDR2 is ANQGSEA. The CDR3 spans 12 residues. Trimming stripped 4 bases from V and 5 bases from J, with 9 bases between.

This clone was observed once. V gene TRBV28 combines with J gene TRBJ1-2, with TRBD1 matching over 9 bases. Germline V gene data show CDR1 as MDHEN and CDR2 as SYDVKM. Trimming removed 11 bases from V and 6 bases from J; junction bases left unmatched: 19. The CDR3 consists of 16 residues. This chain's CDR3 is CAGNTPGQGLGDGYTF. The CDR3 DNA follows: TGTGCCGGAAATACCCCGGGACAGGGATTAGGAGATGGCTACACCTTC.

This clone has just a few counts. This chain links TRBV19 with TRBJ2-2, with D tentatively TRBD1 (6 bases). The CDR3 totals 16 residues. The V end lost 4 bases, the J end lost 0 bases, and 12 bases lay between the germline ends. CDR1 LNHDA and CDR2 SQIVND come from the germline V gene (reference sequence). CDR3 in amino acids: CASSTGTQTNTGELFF. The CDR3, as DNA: TGTGCCAGTAGTACCGGGACACAAACGAACACCGGGGAGCTGTTTTTT. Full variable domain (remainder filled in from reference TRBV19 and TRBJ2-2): DGGITQSPKYLFRKEGQNVTLSCEQNLNHDAMYWYRQDPGQGLRLIYYSQIVNDFQKGDIAEGYSVSREKKESFPLTVTSAQKNPTAFYLCASSTGTQTNTGELFFGEGSRLTVL.

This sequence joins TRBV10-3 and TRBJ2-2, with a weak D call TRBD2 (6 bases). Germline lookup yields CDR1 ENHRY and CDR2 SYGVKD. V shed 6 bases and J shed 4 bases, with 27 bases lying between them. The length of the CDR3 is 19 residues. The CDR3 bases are TGTGCCATCAGGGGAGGAACCGCTAGCAGCCCGCGGTCCACCGGGGAGCTGTTTTTT. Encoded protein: CAIRGGTASSPRSTGELFF.

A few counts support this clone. The CDR3 spells CASSPRDRGSVTEAFF. In nucleotides, the CDR3 is TGTGCCAGTAGTCCCAGGGACAGGGGGAGTGTCACTGAAGCTTTCTTT. This sequence joins TRBV19 and TRBJ1-1, with TRBD1 matching 11 bases. Germline V gene lookup returns CDR1 LNHDA and CDR2 SQIVND (reference sequence). This CDR3 spans 16 amino acids. V was pared by 5 bases and J by 4 bases, with 9 bases of the junction left unmatched.

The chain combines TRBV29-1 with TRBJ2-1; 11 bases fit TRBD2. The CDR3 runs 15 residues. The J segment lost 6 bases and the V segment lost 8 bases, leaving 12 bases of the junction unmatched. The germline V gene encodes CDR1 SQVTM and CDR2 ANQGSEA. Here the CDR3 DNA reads TGCAGCCGCCTATGTTTAGCGGGAGGGTGCAATGAGCAGTTCTTC. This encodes CSRLCLAGGCNEQFF.

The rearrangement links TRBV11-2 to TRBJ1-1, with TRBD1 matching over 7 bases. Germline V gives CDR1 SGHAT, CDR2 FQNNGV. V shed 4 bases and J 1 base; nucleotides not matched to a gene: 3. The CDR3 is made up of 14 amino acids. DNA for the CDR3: TGTGCCAGCAGCTCAACAGGGGCGAACACTGAAGCTTTCTTT. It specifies CASSSTGANTEAFF.

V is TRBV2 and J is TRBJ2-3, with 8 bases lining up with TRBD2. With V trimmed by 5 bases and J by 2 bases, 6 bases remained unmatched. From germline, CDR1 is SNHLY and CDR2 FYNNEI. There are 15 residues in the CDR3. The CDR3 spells CASSTERGYTDTQYF. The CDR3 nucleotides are TGTGCCAGCAGTACCGAGCGGGGGTACACAGATACGCAGTATTTT.

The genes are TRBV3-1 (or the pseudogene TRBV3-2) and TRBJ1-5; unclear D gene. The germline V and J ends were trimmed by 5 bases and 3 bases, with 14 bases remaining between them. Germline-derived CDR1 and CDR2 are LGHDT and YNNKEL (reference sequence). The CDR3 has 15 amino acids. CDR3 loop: CASSKTPGNNQPQHF. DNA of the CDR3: TGTGCCAGCAGCAAAACCCCCGGGAACAATCAGCCCCAGCATTTT.

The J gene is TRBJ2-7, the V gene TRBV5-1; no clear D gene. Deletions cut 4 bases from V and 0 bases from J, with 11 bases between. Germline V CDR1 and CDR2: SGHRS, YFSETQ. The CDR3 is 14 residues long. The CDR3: CASSPDTSSYEQYF. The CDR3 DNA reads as TGCGCCAGCAGCCCTGACACGAGCTCCTACGAGCAGTACTTC.

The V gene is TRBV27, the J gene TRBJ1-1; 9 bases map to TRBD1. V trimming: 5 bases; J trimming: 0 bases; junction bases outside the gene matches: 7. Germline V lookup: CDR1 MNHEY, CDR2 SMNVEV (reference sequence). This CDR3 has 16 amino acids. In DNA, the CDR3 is TGTGCCAGCAGTGCAAGGGACAGGGAGGTGAACACTGAAGCTTTCTTT. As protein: CASSARDREVNTEAFF.

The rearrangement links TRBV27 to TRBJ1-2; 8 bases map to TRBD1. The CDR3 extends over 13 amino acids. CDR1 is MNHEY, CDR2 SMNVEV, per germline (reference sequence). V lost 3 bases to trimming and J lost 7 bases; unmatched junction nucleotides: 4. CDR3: CASSLGRGLGYTF. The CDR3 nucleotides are TGTGCCAGCAGTTTGGGCAGGGGGCTTGGCTACACCTTC.

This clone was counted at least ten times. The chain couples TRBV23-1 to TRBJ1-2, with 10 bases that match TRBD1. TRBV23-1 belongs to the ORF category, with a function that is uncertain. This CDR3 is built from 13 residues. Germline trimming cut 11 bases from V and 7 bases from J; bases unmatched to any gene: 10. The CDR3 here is CARTPGQGFGYTF. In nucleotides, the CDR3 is TGCGCCCGAACTCCGGGACAGGGGTTTGGCTACACCTTC.

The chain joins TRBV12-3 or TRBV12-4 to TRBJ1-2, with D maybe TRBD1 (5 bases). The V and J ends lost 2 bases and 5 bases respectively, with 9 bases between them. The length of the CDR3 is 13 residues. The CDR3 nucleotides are TGTGCCAGCAGTTTAACAGGAAATTATGGCTACACCTTC. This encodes CASSLTGNYGYTF.

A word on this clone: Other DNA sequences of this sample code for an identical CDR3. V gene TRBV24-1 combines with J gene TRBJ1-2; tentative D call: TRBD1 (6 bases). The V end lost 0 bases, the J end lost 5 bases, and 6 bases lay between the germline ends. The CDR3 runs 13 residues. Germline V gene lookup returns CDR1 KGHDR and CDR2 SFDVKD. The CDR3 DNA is TGTGCCACCAGTGATTTGACAGGGTATGGCTACACCTTC. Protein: CATSDLTGYGYTF.

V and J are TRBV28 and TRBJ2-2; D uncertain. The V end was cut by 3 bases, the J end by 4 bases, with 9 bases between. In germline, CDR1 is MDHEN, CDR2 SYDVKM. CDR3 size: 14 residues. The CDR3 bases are TGTGCCAGCAGTTTCTTTATCTCCACCGGGGAGCTGTTTTTT. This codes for CASSFFISTGELFF. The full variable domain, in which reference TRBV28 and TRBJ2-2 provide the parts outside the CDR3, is DVKVTQSSRYLVKRTGEKVFLECVQDMDHENMFWYRQDPGLGLRLIYFSYDVKMKEKGDIPEGYSVSREKKERFSLILESASTNQTSMYLCASSFFISTGELFFGEGSRLTVL.